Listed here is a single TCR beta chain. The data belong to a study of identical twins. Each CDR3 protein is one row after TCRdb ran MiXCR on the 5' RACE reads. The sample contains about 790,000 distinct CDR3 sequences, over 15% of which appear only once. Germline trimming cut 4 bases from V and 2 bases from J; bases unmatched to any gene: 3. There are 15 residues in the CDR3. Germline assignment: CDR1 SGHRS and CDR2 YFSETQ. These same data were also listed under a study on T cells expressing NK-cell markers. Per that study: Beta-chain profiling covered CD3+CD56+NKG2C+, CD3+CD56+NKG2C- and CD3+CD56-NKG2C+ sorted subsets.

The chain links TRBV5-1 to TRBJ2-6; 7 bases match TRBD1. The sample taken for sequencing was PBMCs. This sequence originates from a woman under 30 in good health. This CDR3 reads CASSVTGTGANVLTF. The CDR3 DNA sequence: TGCGCCAGCAGCGTGACAGGGACTGGGGCCAACGTCCTGACTTTC.